This record concerns one TCR beta chain sequence. Which antigen it targets is not known. There are no base qualities to consult, and no much larger clone falls within one base. Collaborating institutions collected whole blood in K2EDTA tubes following their own protocols. For TCRbeta analysis, collaborators shipped samples as frozen whole blood, isolated PBMCs, or DNA extracted from either of those sample types. Its CDR3 holds 16 amino acids, cysteine through phenylalanine. Only the CDR3 portion is preserved as DNA: 48 bases, with reading frame beginning at the first base. CDR1 SEHNR and CDR2 FQNEAQ are derived from the germline V gene (reference sequence). V is pruned by 4 bases and J by 0 bases, leaving 4 bases of the junction without a gene match. The record originates from a study of blood T cell repertoires in COVID-19 (dated by TCRdb to 2020 to 2022). Looking at the study overall: Collaborator samples came from the United States, Italy and Spain and covered acute and convalescent phases of COVID-19. Where available, HLA class I and class II types were taken from metadata supplied by the sample provider and were not determined by assay-based typing. The repertoires were released in a freely available public database meant as a resource for research on the immune response to SARS-CoV-2. The material from the prospective study consisted of cDNA or gDNA derived from T cells, B-cell-depleted T cells, or PBMCs. Samples came from the ongoing ImmuneRACE study (first 160 participants) plus 1,254 subjects from 6 global collaborators. Subjects who had been exposed to COVID-19, were actively infected with it, or had recovered from it provided the deeply sampled blood TCRbeta repertoires that made up the dataset. Nearly every sample came with metadata listing a de-identified subject ID, COVID-19 status, age in years and sex. General study outcomes and caveats: Clinical and demographic metadata were provided uncurated, with the amount varying by source and participant.

TCRbeta CDR3 regions were amplified from genomic DNA using the immunoSEQ Assay, a bias-controlled multiplex PCR. In the source study's methods: Within the assay, amplification of reference gene primers was used to estimate how many nucleated cells each sample contained. Sequence reads were collapsed and filtered to measure the absolute abundance of every unique TCRbeta CDR3 rearrangement. For each sample, productive Simpson clonality was calculated by taking the square root of Simpson's diversity index across productive rearrangements. Sourced from immuneACCESS, this table was stored by TCRdb with only in-frame sequences that have V and J called. A share of the clones is absent; for the studies checked, an unresolved V gene accounts for under half, and the remainder has no known explanation. Clone size and the V and J calls come from that table; the DNA yielded D and trimming. The table for this sample lists about 380,000 clones; around 85% of them were counted only once. Clones ranked in the top ten supply 3.6% of the sample.

The origin of this receptor is a young woman with acute or convalescent COVID-19. Recombination connected TRBV7-9 to TRBJ1-1; 11 central bases correspond to TRBD1. Sequencing used peripheral blood. The sequence in DNA is TGTGCCAGCAGCTCGGGACAGGGGGGGATGAACACTGAAGCTTTCTTT. Its translation reads: CASSSGQGGMNTEAFF.